The sequence of this T cell receptor (beta chain) was determined in a study of T-cell memory formation after mild COVID-19. Study-level findings and limits: Contracting clones localized mainly to CM and EM when CD4+ and mainly to EMRA when CD8+. Confirmation was lacking for SARS-CoV-2 specificity of second-wave clones that peaked on day 37.

UMIs and sample barcodes were carried by the TCR alpha and TCR beta cDNA libraries that 5'RACE produced using constant-segment primers. TCRdb ran MiXCR on the 5' RACE reads and lists one entry per CDR3 protein. The table records a few hundred thousand distinct CDR3 sequences, about 24% of them present only once. This clonotype was counted only a few times. The antigen is undetermined. What was sequenced was PBMCs or a T cell subset sorted from them (not recorded which). This receptor was taken from an adult woman who had mild COVID-19 (a few samples of this study predate the infection). Cell type and time point are not known.

Here the CDR3 reads CASQEFFGGLEQYF. DNA for the CDR3: TGTGCCAGCCAGGAGTTCTTTGGGGGGCTCGAGCAGTACTTC. V and J are TRBV7-8 and TRBJ2-7; D tentatively reads TRBD1 or TRBD2 (6 bases each). The CDR3 is made up of 14 amino acids. V shed 8 bases and J shed 6 bases, with 20 bases lying between them. CDR1 is SGHVS and CDR2 is FQNEAQ in the germline V gene.